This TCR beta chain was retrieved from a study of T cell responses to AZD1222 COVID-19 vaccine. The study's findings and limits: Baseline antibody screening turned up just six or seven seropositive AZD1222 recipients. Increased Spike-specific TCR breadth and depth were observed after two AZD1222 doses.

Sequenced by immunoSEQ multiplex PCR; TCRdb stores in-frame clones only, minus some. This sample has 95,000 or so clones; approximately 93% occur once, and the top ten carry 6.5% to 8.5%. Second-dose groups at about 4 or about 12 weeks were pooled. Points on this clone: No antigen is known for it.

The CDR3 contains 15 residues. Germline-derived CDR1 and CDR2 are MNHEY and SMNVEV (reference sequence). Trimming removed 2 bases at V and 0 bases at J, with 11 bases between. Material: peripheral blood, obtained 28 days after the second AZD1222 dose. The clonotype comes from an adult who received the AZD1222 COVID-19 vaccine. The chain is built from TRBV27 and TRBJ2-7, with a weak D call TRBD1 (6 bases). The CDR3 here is CASSLDRISSYEQYF. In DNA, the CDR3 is TGTGCCAGCAGTTTAGACAGGATCAGCTCCTACGAGCAGTACTTC.